The 19 T cell receptor beta chains listed next were all sequenced from one sample in a study of blood T cell repertoires in COVID-19. TCRdb's table, derived via immunoSEQ multiplex PCR, lists solely in-frame clones and lacks some. This sample carries some 360,000 clones, approximately 90% of them seen once, and the ten largest clones take less than 5%. The sample was peripheral blood. All receptors come from a woman in her sixties or seventies with COVID-19, enrolled during active disease.

This sequence joins TRBV27 and TRBJ2-7; 9 bases match TRBD1. Germline-derived CDR1 and CDR2 are MNHEY and SMNVEV (reference sequence). V was clipped by 5 bases and J by 3 bases; unmatched bases: 20. The length of the CDR3 is 19 residues. The DNA of the CDR3 is TGTGCCAGCAGTCCACTCTCGGGACAGGGCTTTTCCGGGGTCTACGAGCAGTACTTC. Translating it yields CASSPLSGQGFSGVYEQYF.

The chain uses TRBV5-1 and TRBJ1-1; 7 bases are shared with TRBD1. The length of the CDR3 is 16 residues. Trimming took 0 bases from V and 1 from J; bases not matched to a gene: 6. Germline V gene data show CDR1 as SGHRS and CDR2 as YFSETQ. This chain's CDR3 is CASSLGDRLGNTEAFF. CDR3 sequence (DNA): TGCGCCAGCAGCTTGGGGGACAGACTAGGGAACACTGAAGCTTTCTTT.

This clone was seen at least ten times. The chain recombines TRBV7-9 with TRBJ2-1, with TRBD1 matching over 7 bases. The CDR3 covers 15 residues. Germline loops: CDR1 SEHNR, CDR2 FQNEAQ (reference sequence). Trimming cost V 0 bases and J 15 bases; bases outside gene matches: 14. The CDR3 sequence: CASSLASGQGVPLFF. In DNA, the CDR3 is TGTGCCAGCAGCTTAGCGAGTGGGCAGGGGGTTCCATTGTTCTTC. Combining the CDR3 with reference TRBV7-9 and TRBJ2-1 gives the whole variable domain DTGVSQNPRHKITKRGQNVTFRCDPISEHNRLYWYRQTLGQGPEFLTYFQNEAQLEKSRLLSDRFSAERPKGSFSTLEIQRTEQGDSAMYLCASSLASGQGVPLFFGPGTRLTVL.

The J gene is TRBJ2-1, the V gene TRBV6-5; 11 bases map to TRBD2. Germline V gives CDR1 MNHEY, CDR2 SVGAGI. The CDR3 covers 15 residues. With V trimmed by 5 bases and J by 5 bases, 5 bases remained unmatched. The CDR3 DNA is TGTGCCAGCAGTCGCCCTAGCGGGGGGAACAATGAGCAGTTCTTC. Translated, it gives CASSRPSGGNNEQFF.

The chain joins TRBV14 to TRBJ2-3, with 7 bases identical to TRBD1. Germline-derived CDR1 and CDR2 are SGHDN and FVKESK. The CDR3 has 16 amino acids. Unmatched junction bases numbered 5, after V lost 2 bases and J lost 0 bases. The CDR3 nucleotides are TGTGCCAGCAGCCAAAGGGGACAGCTAAGCACAGATACGCAGTATTTT. It translates to CASSQRGQLSTDTQYF.

The gene calls are TRBV3-1 (or the pseudogene TRBV3-2) and TRBJ1-2, with D hard to call. CDR1 and CDR2 (germline): LGHDT, YNNKEL (reference sequence). V lost 1 base and J lost 8, with 8 bases in between. The CDR3 is made up of 12 amino acids. The CDR3 loop is CASSQGRVGYTF. The CDR3 DNA is TGTGCCAGCAGCCAAGGGAGGGTCGGCTACACCTTC.

This clone was seen only a few times. The chain is built from TRBV4-1 and TRBJ1-3, with TRBD1 matching 8 bases. This CDR3 has 18 amino acids. J lost 1 base, V lost 1 base, and 9 bases had no gene match. Germline assignment: CDR1 MGHRA and CDR2 YSYEKL. CDR3 region: CASSQGGTGGRSGNTIYF. Written as DNA, the CDR3 is TGCGCCAGCAGCCAAGGGGGGACAGGTGGACGTTCTGGAAACACCATATATTTT.

The chain couples TRBV21-1 to TRBJ1-5; the table assigns TRBD1, which was not confirmed against the DNA. TRBV21-1 is shown as a pseudogene. This CDR3 has 13 residues. CDR3 DNA: TGTGCCAGCACCGGCGGACCAGGGCAGCCCCAGCATTTT. This translates into CASTGGPGQPQHF.

The rearrangement uses TRBV2 and TRBJ1-5; D might be TRBD1 (6 bases). The V and J ends lost 4 bases and 3 bases respectively, with 19 bases between them. The CDR3 spans 17 residues. Germline V gene sequence: CDR1 SNHLY, CDR2 FYNNEI. CDR3 sequence: CASSGLTGNRVNQPQHF. In DNA, the CDR3 is TGTGCCAGCAGTGGGCTTACAGGGAACCGAGTCAATCAGCCCCAGCATTTT.

The chain is built from TRBV9 and TRBJ1-3; no clear D gene. V dropped 0 bases and J dropped 7 bases, with 11 bases sitting between them. This CDR3 has 14 amino acids. Germline CDR1 is SGDLS and CDR2 is YYNGEE. CDR3 DNA: TGTGCCAGCAGCGTAGCCCTGACGGGGAACACCATATATTTT. This codes for CASSVALTGNTIYF.

The chain joins TRBV19 to TRBJ1-5; 7 nucleotides agree with TRBD1. The germline gives CDR1 LNHDA, CDR2 SQIVND (reference sequence). CDR3 length: 16 amino acids. V lost 4 bases and J lost 5; bases outside the gene matches: 11. In DNA form, the CDR3 reads TGTGCCAGTAGTAGGGAAAAGAGACAGGGCTATCAGCCCCAGCATTTT. This encodes CASSREKRQGYQPQHF.

The gene calls are TRBV3-1 (or the pseudogene TRBV3-2) and TRBJ2-2; D is uncertain. Trimming removed 2 bases at V and 7 bases at J, with 11 bases between. The CDR3 totals 14 residues. Germline CDR1 reads LGHDT; CDR2 reads YNNKEL (reference sequence). CDR3 protein: CASSQLANYGELFF. As DNA, the CDR3 is TGTGCCAGCAGCCAATTGGCGAACTACGGGGAGCTGTTTTTT.

The chain recombines TRBV5-6 with TRBJ1-3, with D uncertain. V lost 9 bases and J 6 bases, leaving 16 bases between the germline ends. The CDR3 extends over 13 amino acids. The germline CDR1 and CDR2 sequences are SGHDT and YYEEEE. Here the CDR3 DNA reads TGTGCCACCCGCGGGTGGGTTGAAAACACCATATATTTT. Its protein is CATRGWVENTIYF.

The chain combines TRBV19 with TRBJ2-3, with 10 bases fitting TRBD2. Germline CDR1 reads LNHDA; CDR2 reads SQIVND (reference sequence). The CDR3 totals 20 residues. The V gene end was trimmed by 0 bases and the J gene end by 0 bases; junction bases not matched to a gene: 12. The CDR3 protein is CASSIDLGAGGPSSTDTQYF. CDR3 sequence (DNA): TGTGCCAGTAGTATAGATTTAGGAGCGGGGGGGCCGTCCAGCACAGATACGCAGTATTTT.

The rearrangement joins TRBV6-5 to TRBJ1-1; possibly TRBD1 for D (5 bases). Germline lookup yields CDR1 MNHEY and CDR2 SVGAGI. The CDR3 has 13 amino acids. V dropped 6 bases and J dropped 0 bases, with 8 bases sitting between them. The CDR3 nucleotides read TGTGCCAGCAGGACGGGGGTGAACACTGAAGCTTTCTTT. It specifies CASRTGVNTEAFF.

About this clone: Other DNA sequences in the same sample also yield this CDR3. The chain is built from TRBV6-5 and TRBJ2-3; D possibly corresponds to TRBD2 (7 bases). Germline CDR1 reads MNHEY; CDR2 reads SVGAGI. V lost 0 bases, J lost 3 bases, and 13 bases lay in between. This CDR3 is 16 amino acids long. CDR3 bases: TGTGCCAGCAGTTACTCGAGGGGGGGCAGGACAGATACGCAGTATTTT. Translating gives CASSYSRGGRTDTQYF.

Only one count was recorded for this clone. The rearrangement uses TRBV10-1 and TRBJ1-2, with D tentatively TRBD1 (6 bases). Germline V gene sequence: CDR1 WNHNN, CDR2 SYGVQD (reference sequence). Between the trimmed V and J ends, which lost 7 bases and 8 bases, there was a span of 26 bases. The CDR3 is made up of 16 amino acids. CDR3 DNA: TGCGCCAGCACCTGGTCAGGGTTTGTGGGGGGGCGAGGCTACACCTTC. Protein sequence: CASTWSGFVGGRGYTF.

This rearrangement joins TRBV15 to TRBJ1-2; D call uncertain. This CDR3 contains 16 residues. Looked up from germline, CDR1 is LNHNV and CDR2 is YYDKDF (reference sequence). Trimming took off 0 bases at V and 4 bases at J, with 15 bases between the two ends. CDR3 region: CATSRDLGEVGYGYTF. In DNA, the CDR3 is TGTGCCACCAGCAGAGATTTGGGAGAGGTCGGCTATGGCTACACCTTC.

This clone appeared a few times. The rearrangement joins TRBV12-3 or TRBV12-4 to TRBJ1-2; TRBD1 might be the D (6 bases). The CDR3 is 13 residues long. Between the trimmed V and J ends, which lost 5 bases and 6 bases, there was a span of 13 bases. The CDR3 nucleotides read TGTGCCAGCAGTCAATCACCAGGGGATGGCTACACCTTC. Its translation: CASSQSPGDGYTF.